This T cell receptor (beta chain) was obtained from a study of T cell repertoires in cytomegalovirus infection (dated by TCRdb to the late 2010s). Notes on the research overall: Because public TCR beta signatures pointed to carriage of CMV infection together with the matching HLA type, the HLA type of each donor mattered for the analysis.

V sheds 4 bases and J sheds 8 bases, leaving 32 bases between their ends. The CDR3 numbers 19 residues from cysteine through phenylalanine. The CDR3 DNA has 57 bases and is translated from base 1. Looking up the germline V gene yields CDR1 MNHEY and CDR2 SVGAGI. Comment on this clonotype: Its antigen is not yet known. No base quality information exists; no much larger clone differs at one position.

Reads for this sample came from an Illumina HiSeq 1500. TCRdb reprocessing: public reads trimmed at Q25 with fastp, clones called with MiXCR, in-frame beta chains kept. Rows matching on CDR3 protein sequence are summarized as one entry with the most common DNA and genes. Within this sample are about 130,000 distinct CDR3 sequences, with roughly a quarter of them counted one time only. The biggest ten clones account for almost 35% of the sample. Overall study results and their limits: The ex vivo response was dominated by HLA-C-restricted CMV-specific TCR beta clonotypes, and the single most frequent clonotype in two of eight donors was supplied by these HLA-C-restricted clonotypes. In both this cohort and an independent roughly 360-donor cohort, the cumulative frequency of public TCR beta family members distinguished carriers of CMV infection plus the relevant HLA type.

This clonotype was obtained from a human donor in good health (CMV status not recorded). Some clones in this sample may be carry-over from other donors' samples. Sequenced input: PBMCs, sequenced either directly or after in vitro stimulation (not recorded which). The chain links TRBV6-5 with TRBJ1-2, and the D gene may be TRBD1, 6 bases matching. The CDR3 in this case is CASSSGPGRGLQGQRGYTF. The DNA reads TGTGCCAGCAGTTCGGGCCCTGGCAGGGGCCTTCAGGGACAACGGGGCTACACCTTC.